This T cell receptor beta chain was found in a study of blood T cells in healthy people across ages. Deletions cut 3 bases from V and 2 bases from J, with 5 bases between. Per the germline V gene, CDR1 is MNHEY and CDR2 is SMNVEV (reference sequence). The CDR3 extends over 13 amino acids. Isolation yielded PBMCs, at least 6.5 million per sample, in every case. Sample-barcoded 5' priming and a J-beta primer mix drove a second PCR of about 6 to 11 cycles. In TCRdb, the 5' RACE reads were re-called with MiXCR into one record per CDR3 protein. The sample carries 700,000 to 950,000 distinct CDR3 sequences, 58% recorded once. This clonotype is a singleton in its sample.

The chain joins TRBV27 to TRBJ1-5; D unresolved. The specimen sequenced was blood. The TCR was taken from a man aged 25 to 45 in good health. CDR3 amino acids: CASSFFRNQPQHF. CDR3 DNA: TGTGCCAGCAGTTTTTTTCGCAATCAGCCCCAGCATTTT.